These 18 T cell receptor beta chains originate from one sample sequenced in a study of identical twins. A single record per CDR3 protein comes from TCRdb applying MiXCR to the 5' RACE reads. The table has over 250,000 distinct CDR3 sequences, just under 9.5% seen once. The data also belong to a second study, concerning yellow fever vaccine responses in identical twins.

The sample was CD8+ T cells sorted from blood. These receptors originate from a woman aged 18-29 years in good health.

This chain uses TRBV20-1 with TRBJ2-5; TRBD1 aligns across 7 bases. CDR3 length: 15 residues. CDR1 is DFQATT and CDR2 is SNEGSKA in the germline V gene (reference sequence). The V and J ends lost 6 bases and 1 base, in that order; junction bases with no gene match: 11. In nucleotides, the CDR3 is TGCAGTGCCCCACCCCTCGACAGGGTCCAAGAGACCCAGTACTTC. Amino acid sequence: CSAPPLDRVQETQYF.

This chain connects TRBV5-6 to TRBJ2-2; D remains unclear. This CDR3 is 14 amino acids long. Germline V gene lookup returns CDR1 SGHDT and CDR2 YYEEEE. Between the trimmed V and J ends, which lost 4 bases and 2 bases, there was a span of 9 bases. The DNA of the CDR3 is TGTGCCAGCAGCCCATCTAGTAACACCGGGGAGCTGTTTTTT. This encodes CASSPSSNTGELFF.

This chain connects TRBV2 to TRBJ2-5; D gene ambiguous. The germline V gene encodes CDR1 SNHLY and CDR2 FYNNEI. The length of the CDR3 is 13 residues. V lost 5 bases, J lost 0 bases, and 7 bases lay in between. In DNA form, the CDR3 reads TGTGCCAGCAGTCCGACAAACCAAGAGACCCAGTACTTC. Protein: CASSPTNQETQYF.

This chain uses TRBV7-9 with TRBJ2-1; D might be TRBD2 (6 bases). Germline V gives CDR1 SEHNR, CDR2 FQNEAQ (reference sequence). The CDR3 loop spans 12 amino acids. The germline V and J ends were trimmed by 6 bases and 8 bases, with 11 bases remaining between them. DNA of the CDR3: TGTGCCAGCAGTATGGGGGAGGATGAGCAGTTCTTC. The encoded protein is CASSMGEDEQFF. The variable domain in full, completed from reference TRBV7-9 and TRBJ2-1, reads DTGVSQNPRHKITKRGQNVTFRCDPISEHNRLYWYRQTLGQGPEFLTYFQNEAQLEKSRLLSDRFSAERPKGSFSTLEIQRTEQGDSAMYLCASSMGEDEQFFGPGTRLTVL.

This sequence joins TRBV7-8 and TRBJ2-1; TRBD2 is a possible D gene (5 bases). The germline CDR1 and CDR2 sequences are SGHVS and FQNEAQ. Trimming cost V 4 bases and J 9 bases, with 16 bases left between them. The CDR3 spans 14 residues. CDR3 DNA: TGTGCCAGCAGCTCTAACCTACTAGTGCCTGAGCAGTTCTTC. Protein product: CASSSNLLVPEQFF.

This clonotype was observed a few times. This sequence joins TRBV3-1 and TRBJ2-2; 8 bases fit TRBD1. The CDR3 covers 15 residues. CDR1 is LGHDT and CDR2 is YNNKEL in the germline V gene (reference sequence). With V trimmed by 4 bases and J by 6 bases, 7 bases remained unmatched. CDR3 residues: CASSLPLQGAGELFF. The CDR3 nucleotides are TGTGCCAGCAGCCTCCCACTACAGGGGGCCGGGGAGCTGTTTTTT.

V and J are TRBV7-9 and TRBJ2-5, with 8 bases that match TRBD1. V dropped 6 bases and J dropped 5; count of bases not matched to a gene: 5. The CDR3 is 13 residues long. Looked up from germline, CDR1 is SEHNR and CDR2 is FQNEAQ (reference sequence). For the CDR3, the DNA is TGTGCCAGCAGAACGGACAGGGAGGAGACCCAGTACTTC. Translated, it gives CASRTDREETQYF. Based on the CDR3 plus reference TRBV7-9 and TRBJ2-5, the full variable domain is DTGVSQNPRHKITKRGQNVTFRCDPISEHNRLYWYRQTLGQGPEFLTYFQNEAQLEKSRLLSDRFSAERPKGSFSTLEIQRTEQGDSAMYLCASRTDREETQYFGPGTRLLVL.

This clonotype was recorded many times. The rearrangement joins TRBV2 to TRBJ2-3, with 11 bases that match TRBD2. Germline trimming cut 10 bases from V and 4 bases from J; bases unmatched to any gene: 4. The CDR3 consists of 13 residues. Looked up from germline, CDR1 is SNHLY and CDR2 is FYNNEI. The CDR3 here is CAISGRVADTQYF. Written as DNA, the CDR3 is TGTGCCATTAGCGGGAGGGTTGCAGATACGCAGTATTTT.

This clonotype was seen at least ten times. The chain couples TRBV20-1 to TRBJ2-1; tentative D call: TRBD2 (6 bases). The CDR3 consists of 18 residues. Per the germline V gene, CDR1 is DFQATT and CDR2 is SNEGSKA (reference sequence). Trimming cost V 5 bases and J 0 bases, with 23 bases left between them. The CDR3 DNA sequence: TGCAGTGCTCGAACCTCCCCCAAAGGGAGGCACTCCTACAATGAGCAGTTCTTC. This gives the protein CSARTSPKGRHSYNEQFF.

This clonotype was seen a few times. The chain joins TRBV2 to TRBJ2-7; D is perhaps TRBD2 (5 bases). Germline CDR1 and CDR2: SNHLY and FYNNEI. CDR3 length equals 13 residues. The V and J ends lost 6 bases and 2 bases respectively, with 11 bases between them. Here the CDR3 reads CASREDGTYEQYF. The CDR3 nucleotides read TGTGCCAGCAGGGAGGACGGGACCTACGAGCAGTACTTC.

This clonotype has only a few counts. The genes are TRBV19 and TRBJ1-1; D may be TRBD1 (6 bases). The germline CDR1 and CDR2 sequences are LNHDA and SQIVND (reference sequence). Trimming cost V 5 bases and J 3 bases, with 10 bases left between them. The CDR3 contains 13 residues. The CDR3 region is CASSSRGYTEAFF. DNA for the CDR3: TGTGCCAGTAGTTCCAGGGGTTACACTGAAGCTTTCTTT.

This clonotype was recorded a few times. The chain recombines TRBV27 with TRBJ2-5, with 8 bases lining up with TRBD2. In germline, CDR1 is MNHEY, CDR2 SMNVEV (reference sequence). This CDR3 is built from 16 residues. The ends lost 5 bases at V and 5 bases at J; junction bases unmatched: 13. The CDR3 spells CASSASWSGGWETQYF. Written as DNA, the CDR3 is TGTGCCAGCAGTGCCTCGTGGAGCGGGGGATGGGAGACCCAGTACTTC.

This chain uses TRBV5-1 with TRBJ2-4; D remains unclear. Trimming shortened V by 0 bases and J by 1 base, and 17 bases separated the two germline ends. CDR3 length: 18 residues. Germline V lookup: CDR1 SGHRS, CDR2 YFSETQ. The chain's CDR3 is CASSLATEEPPAKNIQYF. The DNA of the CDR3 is TGCGCCAGCAGCTTGGCGACCGAGGAGCCCCCGGCCAAAAACATTCAGTACTTC.

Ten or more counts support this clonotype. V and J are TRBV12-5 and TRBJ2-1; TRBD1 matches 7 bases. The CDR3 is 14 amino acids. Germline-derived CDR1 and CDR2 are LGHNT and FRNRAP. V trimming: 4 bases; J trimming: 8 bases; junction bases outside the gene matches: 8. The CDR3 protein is CASGSFPDRDEQFF. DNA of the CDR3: TGTGCTAGTGGTTCCTTTCCCGACAGGGATGAGCAGTTCTTC.

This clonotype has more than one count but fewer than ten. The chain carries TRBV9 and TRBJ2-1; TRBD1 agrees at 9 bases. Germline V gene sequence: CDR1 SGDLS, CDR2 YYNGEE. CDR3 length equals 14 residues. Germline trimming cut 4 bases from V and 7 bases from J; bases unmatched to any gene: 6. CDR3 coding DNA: TGTGCCAGCAGCCCAGGGGGACAGGGAAATGAGCAGTTCTTC. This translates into CASSPGGQGNEQFF.

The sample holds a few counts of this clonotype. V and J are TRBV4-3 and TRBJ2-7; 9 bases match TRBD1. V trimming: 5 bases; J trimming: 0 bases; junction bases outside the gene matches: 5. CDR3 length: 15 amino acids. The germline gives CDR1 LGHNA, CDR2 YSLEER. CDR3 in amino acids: CASSDRQGGSYEQYF. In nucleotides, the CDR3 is TGCGCCAGCAGCGACAGACAGGGGGGCTCCTACGAGCAGTACTTC.

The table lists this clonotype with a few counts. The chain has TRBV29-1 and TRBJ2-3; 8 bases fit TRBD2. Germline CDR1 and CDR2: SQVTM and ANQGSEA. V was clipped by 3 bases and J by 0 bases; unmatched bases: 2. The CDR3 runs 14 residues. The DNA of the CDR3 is TGCAGCGTTGAGATAGCGGGGAGCACAGATACGCAGTATTTT. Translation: CSVEIAGSTDTQYF.

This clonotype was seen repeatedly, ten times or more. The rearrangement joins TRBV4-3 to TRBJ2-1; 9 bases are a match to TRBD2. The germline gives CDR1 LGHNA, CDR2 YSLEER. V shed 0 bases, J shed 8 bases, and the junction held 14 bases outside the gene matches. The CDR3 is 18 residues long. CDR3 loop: CASSQDNKASGTFDEQFF. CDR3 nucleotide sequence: TGCGCCAGCAGCCAAGATAATAAGGCTAGCGGGACCTTCGATGAGCAGTTCTTC.